This T cell receptor beta chain emerged from a study of T cell responses to AZD1222 COVID-19 vaccine (dated by TCRdb to the early 2020s). Describing the broader study: A total of about 240 trial participants underwent TCR sequencing, of whom some 210 received two doses of AZD1222 and about 25 received two doses of the MenACWY control vaccine. Trial participants were enrolled by age into 18-55, 56-69 and 70-plus year subgroups, with around 150, 28 and 57 TCR-sequenced participants respectively.

The CDR3 regions of human TCRbeta chains were subjected to immunosequencing. In the paper's pipeline: TCRs in the repertoires were compared against a reference library of SARS-CoV-2-specific TCRs that had been generated with the MIRA antigen-specificity platform. Breadth was defined as the fraction of unique TCRs that were SARS-CoV-2-associated, and depth was defined as the fraction of total T cells that were SARS-CoV-2-associated. Each spike-specific TCR was assigned to its reactive spike region and to a CD4 or CD8 class using the MIRA data. Log10-transformed breadth and depth values were compared by one-way ANOVA with Sidak's multiple comparisons tests. Imported from immuneACCESS, the table was reduced by TCRdb to in-frame sequences with V and J called. These copies leave out some clones; in studies compared against another copy, an unresolved V gene accounts for under half, and the cause of the remainder is not known. V and J calls plus clone size are reproduced from that table; the DNA served to infer D and trimming. Here the sample has 140,000 to 150,000 clones; 82% occur a single time. The top ten clones comprise around 4.1% of the sample.

Sample time point, as interpreted from the label and publication: baseline before first vaccination. This specimen's treatment or condition label, per the study, means: meningococcal conjugate vaccine given as trial control. The vaccinee samples were drawn from two UK trials, COV001 and COV002, one of which was a single-blind randomized controlled phase 2/3 trial testing AZD1222 (ChAdOx1 nCoV-19) in healthy adults. Trial participant PBMC samples were collected at day 0 and day 28 after the second dose for TCRbeta chain sequencing. As for this clone: Its target antigen remains unknown. Base quality data are lacking; no much larger clone is found one base away.

Overall study outcomes, separate from this receptor: After two AZD1222 doses, both the breadth and the depth of spike-specific TCRs were significantly higher than at day 0 and than in MenACWY recipients. Participants were mostly white British, with more females than males. The authors suggested clonal diversity may have been underestimated. Conclusions about previously exposed vaccinees are limited because only five or six AZD1222 recipients were SARS-CoV-2 seropositive at baseline. Because no samples from the day 14 peak response were available, repertoires could be characterized only after the peak T cell response. The 56-69-year group was small, and its depth increase did not reach significance, likely because of low power. Reportedly, close to half of the unique spike-specific TCRs recognized epitopes lying outside the regions that are mutated in the B.1.351 and B.1.1.7 variants. Vaccine-associated CD4 TCRs spanned the whole spike protein, with dominant responses in regions 160-218 and 743-854.

This specimen consisted of peripheral blood, obtained on day 0 of MenACWY control vaccination. The TCR originated in an adult in good health.

The DNA sequence is TGTGCCAGCAGCCAGGGACGCGGACAAGAGACCCAGTACTTC. Translated, it reads CASSQGRGQETQYF. The V and J segments used are TRBV11-3 and TRBJ2-5; the D call is tentative, TRBD1 or TRBD2, as each matches 5 bases. The CDR3 goes from the cysteine to the phenylalanine over 14 residues. The only DNA kept is the CDR3, 42 bases in frame from the first base. Looking up the germline V gene yields CDR1 SGHNT and CDR2 YENEEA. V is reduced by 5 bases and J by 2 bases, leaving a spacing of 12 bases between them.